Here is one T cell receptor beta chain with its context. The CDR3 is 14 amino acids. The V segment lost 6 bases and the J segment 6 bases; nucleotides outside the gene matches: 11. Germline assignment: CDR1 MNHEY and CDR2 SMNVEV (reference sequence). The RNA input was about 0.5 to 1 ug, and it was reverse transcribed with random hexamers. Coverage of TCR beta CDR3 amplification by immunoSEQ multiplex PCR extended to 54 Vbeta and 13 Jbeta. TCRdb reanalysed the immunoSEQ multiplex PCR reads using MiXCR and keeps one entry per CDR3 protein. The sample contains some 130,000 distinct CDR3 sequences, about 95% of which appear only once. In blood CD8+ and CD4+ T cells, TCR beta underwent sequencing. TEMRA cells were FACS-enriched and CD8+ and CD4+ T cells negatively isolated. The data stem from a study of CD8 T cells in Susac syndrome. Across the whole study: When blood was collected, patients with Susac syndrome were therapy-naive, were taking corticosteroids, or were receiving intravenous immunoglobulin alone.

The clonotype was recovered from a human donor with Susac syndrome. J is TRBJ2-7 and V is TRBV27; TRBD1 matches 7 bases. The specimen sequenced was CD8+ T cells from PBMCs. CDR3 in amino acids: CASRTDRVLREQYF. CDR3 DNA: TGTGCCAGCAGGACCGACAGGGTTTTGCGCGAGCAGTACTTC.